This T cell receptor (beta chain) was captured in a study of cytomegalovirus exposure and HLA in healthy donors. The V gene's germline CDR1 is SGHVS and CDR2 FNYEAQ. Trimming cost V 3 bases and J 3 bases; bases outside gene matches: 2. The CDR3 is made up of 15 amino acids. As for this clone: Its antigen is not known. Other DNA sequences within the sample encode an identical CDR3.

Primers: 60 Vbeta forward and 13 Jbeta reverse. The protocol was immunoSEQ multiplex PCR, while the TCRdb copy is restricted to in-frame clones and leaves out a portion. The sample records around 140,000 clones, around 80% being singletons. Findings and limits, study-wide: Excluded were some V segments that proved indistinguishable, including TRBV6-2 and TRBV6-3. More clonal expansion characterized HLA-associated TCR beta chains than equally common others in a later analysis.

The chain combines TRBV7-6 with TRBJ2-1; 10 positions match TRBD2. Source material: PBMCs. The TCR was taken from a man in his fifties in good health and CMV-seronegative. Written as DNA, the CDR3 is TGTGCCAGCAGCTTGGTAGCGGGGGGCTACAATGAGCAGTTCTTC. As protein: CASSLVAGGYNEQFF.